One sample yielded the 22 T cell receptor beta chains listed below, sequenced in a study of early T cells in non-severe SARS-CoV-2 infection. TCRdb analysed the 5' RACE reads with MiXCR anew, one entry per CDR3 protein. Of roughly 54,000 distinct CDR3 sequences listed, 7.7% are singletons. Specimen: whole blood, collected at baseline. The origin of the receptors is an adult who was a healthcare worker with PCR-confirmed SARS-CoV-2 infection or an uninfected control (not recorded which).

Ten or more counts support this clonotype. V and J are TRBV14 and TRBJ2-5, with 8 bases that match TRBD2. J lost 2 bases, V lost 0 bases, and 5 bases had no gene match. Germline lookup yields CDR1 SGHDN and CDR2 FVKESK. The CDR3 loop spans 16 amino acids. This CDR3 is CASSQEPAGVQETQYF. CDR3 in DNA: TGTGCCAGCAGCCAAGAGCCAGCGGGAGTTCAAGAGACCCAGTACTTC.

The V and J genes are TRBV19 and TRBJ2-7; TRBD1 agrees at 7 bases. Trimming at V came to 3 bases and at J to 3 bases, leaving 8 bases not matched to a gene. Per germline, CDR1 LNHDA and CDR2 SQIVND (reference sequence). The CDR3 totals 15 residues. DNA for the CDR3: TGTGCCAGTAGTATTGGGTCGGGACAGAGCTACGAGCAGTACTTC. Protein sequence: CASSIGSGQSYEQYF.

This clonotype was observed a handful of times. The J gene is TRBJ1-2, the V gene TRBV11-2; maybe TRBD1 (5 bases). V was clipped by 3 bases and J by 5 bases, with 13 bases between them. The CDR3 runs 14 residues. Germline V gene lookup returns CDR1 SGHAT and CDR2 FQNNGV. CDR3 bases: TGTGCCAGCAGCTTCGACAGTCTGATGTATGGCTACACCTTC. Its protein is CASSFDSLMYGYTF. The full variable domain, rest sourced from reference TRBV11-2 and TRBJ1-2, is EAGVAQSPRYKIIEKRQSVAFWCNPISGHATLYWYQQILGQGPKLLIQFQNNGVVDDSQLPKDRFSAERLKGVDSTLKIQPAKLEDSAVYLCASSFDSLMYGYTFGSGTRLTVV.

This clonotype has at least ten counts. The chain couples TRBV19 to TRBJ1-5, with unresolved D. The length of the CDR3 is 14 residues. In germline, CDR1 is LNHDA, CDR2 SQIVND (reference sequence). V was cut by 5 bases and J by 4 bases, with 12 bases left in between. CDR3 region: CASSQSTGNQPQHF. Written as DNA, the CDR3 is TGTGCCAGTAGTCAATCGACCGGGAATCAGCCCCAGCATTTT. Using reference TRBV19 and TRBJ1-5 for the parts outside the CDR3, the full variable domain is DGGITQSPKYLFRKEGQNVTLSCEQNLNHDAMYWYRQDPGQGLRLIYYSQIVNDFQKGDIAEGYSVSREKKESFPLTVTSAQKNPTAFYLCASSQSTGNQPQHFGDGTRLSIL.

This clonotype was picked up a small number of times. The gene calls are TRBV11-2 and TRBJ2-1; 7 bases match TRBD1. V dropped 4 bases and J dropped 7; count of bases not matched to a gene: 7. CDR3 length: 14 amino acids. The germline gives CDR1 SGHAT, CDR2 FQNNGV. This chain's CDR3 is CASSSTGNRNEQFF. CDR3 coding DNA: TGTGCCAGCAGCTCGACAGGGAACAGGAATGAGCAGTTCTTC. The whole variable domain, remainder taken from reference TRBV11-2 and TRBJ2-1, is EAGVAQSPRYKIIEKRQSVAFWCNPISGHATLYWYQQILGQGPKLLIQFQNNGVVDDSQLPKDRFSAERLKGVDSTLKIQPAKLEDSAVYLCASSSTGNRNEQFFGPGTRLTVL.

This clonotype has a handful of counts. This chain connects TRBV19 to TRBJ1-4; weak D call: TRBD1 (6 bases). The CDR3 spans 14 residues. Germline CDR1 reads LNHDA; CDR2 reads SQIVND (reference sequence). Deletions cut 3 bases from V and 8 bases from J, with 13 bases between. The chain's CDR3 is CASSIGRGEEKLFF. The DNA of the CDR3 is TGTGCCAGTAGTATTGGCAGGGGAGAAGAAAAACTGTTTTTT.

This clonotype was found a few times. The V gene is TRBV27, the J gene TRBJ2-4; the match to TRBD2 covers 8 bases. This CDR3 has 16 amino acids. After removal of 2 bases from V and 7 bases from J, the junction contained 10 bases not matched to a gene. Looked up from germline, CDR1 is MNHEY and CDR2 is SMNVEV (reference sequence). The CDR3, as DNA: TGTGCCAGCAGTTTACTCAGCGGGAGCCATCCCAACATTCAGTACTTC. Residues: CASSLLSGSHPNIQYF.

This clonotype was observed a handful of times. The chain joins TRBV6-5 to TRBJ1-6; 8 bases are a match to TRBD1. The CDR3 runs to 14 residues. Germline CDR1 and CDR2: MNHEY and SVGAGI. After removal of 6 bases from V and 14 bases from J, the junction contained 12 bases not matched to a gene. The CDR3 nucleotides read TGTGCCAGCAGCGCCGGGACAGGATATACGTCCCTCCACTTT. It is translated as CASSAGTGYTSLHF.

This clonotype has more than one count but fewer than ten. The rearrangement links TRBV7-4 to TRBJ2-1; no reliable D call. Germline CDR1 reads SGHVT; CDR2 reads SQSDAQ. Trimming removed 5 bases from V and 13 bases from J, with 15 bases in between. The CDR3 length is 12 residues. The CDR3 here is CASSRRSMLQFF. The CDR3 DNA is TGTGCCAGCAGCCGTCGTTCTATGCTCCAGTTCTTC.

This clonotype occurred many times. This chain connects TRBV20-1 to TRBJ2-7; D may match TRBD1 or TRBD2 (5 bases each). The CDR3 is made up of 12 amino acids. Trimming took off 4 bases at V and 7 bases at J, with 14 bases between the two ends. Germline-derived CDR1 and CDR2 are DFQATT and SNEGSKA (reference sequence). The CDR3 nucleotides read TGCAGTGCTATAGCGCAGGGCACTGAGCAGTACTTC. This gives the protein CSAIAQGTEQYF.

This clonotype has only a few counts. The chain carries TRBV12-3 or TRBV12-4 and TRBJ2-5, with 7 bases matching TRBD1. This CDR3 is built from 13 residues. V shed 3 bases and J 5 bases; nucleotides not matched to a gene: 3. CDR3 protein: CASSLTGLETQYF. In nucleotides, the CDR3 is TGTGCCAGCAGTTTGACAGGGCTGGAGACCCAGTACTTC.

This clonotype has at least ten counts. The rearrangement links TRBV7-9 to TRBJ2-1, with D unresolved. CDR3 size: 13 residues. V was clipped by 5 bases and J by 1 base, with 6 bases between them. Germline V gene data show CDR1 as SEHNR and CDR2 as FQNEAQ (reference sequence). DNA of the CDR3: TGTGCCAGCAGCCCCGAGTCCTACAATGAGCAGTTCTTC. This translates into CASSPESYNEQFF.

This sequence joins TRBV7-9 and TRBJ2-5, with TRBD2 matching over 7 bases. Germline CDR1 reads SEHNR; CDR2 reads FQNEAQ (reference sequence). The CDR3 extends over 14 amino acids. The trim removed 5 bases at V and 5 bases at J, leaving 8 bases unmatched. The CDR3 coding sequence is TGTGCCAGCAGCCTAGGAGGACTAGAGGAGACCCAGTACTTC. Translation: CASSLGGLEETQYF. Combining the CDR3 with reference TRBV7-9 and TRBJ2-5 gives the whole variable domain DTGVSQNPRHKITKRGQNVTFRCDPISEHNRLYWYRQTLGQGPEFLTYFQNEAQLEKSRLLSDRFSAERPKGSFSTLEIQRTEQGDSAMYLCASSLGGLEETQYFGPGTRLLVL.

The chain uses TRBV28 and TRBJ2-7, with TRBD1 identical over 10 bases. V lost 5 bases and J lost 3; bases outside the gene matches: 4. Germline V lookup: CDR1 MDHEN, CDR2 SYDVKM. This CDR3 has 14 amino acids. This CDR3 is CASSPRDRGYEQYF. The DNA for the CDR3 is TGTGCCAGCAGTCCAAGGGACAGGGGCTACGAGCAGTACTTC.

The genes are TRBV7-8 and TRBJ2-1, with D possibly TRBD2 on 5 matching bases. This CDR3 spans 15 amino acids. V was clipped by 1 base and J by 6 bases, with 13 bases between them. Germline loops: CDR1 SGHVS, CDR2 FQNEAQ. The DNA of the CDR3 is TGTGCCAGCAGCTTAGTTGGTGGAGGACCCAATGAGCAGTTCTTC. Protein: CASSLVGGGPNEQFF.

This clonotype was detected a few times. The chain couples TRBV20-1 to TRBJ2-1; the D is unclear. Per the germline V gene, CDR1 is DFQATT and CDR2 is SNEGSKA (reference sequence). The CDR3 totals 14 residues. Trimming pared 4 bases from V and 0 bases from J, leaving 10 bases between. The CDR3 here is CSANDLSSYNEQFF. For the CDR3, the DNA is TGCAGTGCTAATGACTTAAGCTCCTACAATGAGCAGTTCTTC.

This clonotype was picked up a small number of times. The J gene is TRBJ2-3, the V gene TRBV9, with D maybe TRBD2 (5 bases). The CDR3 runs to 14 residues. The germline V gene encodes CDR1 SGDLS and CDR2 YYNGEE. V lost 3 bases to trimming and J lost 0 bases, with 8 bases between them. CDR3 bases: TGTGCCAGCAGCGATAGCGCCAGCACAGATACGCAGTATTTT. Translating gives CASSDSASTDTQYF.

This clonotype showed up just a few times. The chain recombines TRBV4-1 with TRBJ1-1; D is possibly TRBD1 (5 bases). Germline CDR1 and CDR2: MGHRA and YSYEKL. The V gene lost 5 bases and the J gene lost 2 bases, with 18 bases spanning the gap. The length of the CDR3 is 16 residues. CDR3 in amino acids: CASSSRSGRANTEAFF. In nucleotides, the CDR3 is TGCGCCAGCAGCTCCCGGAGTGGCAGGGCTAACACTGAAGCTTTCTTT.

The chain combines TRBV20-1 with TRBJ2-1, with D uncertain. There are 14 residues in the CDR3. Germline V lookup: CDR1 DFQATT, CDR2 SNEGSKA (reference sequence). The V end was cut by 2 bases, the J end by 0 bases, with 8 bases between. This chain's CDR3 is CSARFTSSYNEQFF. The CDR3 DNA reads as TGCAGTGCTAGATTCACGAGCTCCTACAATGAGCAGTTCTTC.

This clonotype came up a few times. CDR3 region: CASRFTLGANEKLFF. The CDR3 bases are TGTGCCAGCAGGTTCACACTCGGGGCTAATGAAAAACTGTTTTTT. V usage is TRBV6-6 and J usage is TRBJ1-4, with no clear D. Trimming cost V 6 bases and J 3 bases, with 14 bases left between them. CDR1 is MNHNY, CDR2 SVGAGI, per germline (reference sequence). This CDR3 comprises 15 residues.

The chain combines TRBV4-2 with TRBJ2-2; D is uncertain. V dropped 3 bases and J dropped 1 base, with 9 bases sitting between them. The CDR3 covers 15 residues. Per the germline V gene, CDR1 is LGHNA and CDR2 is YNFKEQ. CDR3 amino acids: CASSQERLNTGELFF. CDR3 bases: TGTGCCAGCAGCCAGGAACGGCTGAACACCGGGGAGCTGTTTTTT.

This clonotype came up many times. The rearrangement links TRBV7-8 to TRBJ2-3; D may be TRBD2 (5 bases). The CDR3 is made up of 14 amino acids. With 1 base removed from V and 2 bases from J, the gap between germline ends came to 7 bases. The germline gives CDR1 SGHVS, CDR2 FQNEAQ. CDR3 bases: TGTGCCAGCAGCTTAGGGACTTCCACAGATACGCAGTATTTT. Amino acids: CASSLGTSTDTQYF.